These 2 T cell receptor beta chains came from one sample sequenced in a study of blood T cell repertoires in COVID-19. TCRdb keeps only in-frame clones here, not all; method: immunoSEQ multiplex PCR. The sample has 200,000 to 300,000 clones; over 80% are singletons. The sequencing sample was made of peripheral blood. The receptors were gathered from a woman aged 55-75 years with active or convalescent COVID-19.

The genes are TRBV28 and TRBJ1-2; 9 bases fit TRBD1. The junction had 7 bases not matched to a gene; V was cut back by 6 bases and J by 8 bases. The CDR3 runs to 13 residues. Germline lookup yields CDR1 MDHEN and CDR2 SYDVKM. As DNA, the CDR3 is TGTGCCAGCAGACTACAGGGGGCTTGGGGCTACACCTTC. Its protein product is CASRLQGAWGYTF.

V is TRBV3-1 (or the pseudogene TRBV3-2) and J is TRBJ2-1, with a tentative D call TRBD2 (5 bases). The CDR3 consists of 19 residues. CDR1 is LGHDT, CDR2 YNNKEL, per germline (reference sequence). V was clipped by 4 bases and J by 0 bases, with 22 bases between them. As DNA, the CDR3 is TGTGCCAGCAGCCGCCGAGGCCACCAAGCGGTGAGCTCCTACAATGAGCAGTTCTTC. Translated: CASSRRGHQAVSSYNEQFF.